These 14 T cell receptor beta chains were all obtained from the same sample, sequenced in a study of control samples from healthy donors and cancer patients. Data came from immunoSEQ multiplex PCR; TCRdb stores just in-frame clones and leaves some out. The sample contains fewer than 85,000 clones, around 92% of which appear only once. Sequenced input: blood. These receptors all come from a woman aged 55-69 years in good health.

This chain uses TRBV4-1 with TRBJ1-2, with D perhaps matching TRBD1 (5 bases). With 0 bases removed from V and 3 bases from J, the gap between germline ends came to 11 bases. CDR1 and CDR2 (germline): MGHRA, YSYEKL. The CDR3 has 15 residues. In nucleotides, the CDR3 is TGCGCCAGCAGCCAAGAAAGGGGAGTGGACTATGGCTACACCTTC. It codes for CASSQERGVDYGYTF.

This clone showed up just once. The CDR3 loop reads CASSQGQGSYEQYF. CDR3 DNA: TGTGCCAGCAGCCAAGGACAGGGTTCCTACGAGCAGTACTTC. This chain connects TRBV4-2 to TRBJ2-7; TRBD1 aligns across 7 bases. Trimming cost V 1 base and J 1 base; bases outside gene matches: 1. CDR1 and CDR2 (germline): LGHNA, YNFKEQ. The CDR3 consists of 14 residues.

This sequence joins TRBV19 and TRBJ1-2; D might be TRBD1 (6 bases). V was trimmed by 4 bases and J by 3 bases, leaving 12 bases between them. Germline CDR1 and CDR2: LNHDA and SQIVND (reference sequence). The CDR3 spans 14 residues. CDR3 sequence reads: CASSRDKRDYGYTF. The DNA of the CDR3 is TGTGCCAGTAGTAGGGACAAGCGGGACTATGGCTACACCTTC.

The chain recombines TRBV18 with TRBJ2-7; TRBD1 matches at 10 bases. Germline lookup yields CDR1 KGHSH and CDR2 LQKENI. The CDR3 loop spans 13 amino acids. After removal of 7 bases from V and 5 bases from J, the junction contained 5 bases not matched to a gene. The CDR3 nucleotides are TGTGCCAGCTTACCGGGACAGGGGAACGAGCAGTACTTC. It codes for CASLPGQGNEQYF.

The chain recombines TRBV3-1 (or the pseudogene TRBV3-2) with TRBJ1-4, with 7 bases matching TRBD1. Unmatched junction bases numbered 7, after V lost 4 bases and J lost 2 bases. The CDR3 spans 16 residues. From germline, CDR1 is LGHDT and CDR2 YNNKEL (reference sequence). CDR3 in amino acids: CASSRRRGQTNEKLFF. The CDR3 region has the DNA TGTGCCAGCAGCCGGAGGAGGGGGCAGACTAATGAAAAACTGTTTTTT.

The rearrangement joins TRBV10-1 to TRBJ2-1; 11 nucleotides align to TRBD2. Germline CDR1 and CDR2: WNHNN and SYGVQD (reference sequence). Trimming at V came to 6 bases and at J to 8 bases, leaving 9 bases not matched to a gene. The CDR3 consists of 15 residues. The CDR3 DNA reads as TGCGCCAGCAGACCTACTAGCGGGAGAACCGATGAGCAGTTCTTC. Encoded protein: CASRPTSGRTDEQFF.

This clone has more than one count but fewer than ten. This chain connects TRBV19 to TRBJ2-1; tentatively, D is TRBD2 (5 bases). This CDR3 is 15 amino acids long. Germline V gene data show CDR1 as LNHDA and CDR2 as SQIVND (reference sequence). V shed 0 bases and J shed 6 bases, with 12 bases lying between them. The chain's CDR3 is CASSIDEPRGNEQFF. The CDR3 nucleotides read TGTGCCAGTAGTATAGACGAGCCCCGGGGCAATGAGCAGTTCTTC.

The CDR3 DNA follows: TGTGCCAGCAGCCAAGATAGAGGACTTGGAAAACTGTTTTTT. The encoded protein is CASSQDRGLGKLFF. The chain couples TRBV4-2 to TRBJ1-4, with unresolved D. Trimming pared 0 bases from V and 10 bases from J, leaving 12 bases between. The CDR3 covers 14 residues. In germline, CDR1 is LGHNA, CDR2 YNFKEQ.

This chain's CDR3 is CATTTPGNRDLTGANVLTF. The CDR3 DNA reads TGTGCCACTACAACCCCAGGAAACAGGGATTTAACTGGGGCCAACGTCCTGACTTTC. This sequence joins TRBV7-3 and TRBJ2-6, with TRBD1 as a possible D gene (6 bases). The CDR3 spans 19 residues. V lost 10 bases and J lost 2, with 27 bases in between. From germline, CDR1 is SGHTA and CDR2 FQGTGA.

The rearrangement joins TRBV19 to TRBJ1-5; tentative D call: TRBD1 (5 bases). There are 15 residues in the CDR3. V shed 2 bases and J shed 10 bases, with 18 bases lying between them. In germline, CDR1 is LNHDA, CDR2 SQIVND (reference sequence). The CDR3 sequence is CASSIRKSWGNPQHF. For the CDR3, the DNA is TGTGCCAGTAGTATAAGGAAGTCATGGGGCAATCCCCAGCATTTT.

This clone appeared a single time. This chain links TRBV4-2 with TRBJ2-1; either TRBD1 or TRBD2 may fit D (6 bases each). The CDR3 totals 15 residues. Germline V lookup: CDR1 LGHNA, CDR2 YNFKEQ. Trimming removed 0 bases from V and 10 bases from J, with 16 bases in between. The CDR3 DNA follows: TGTGCCAGCAGCCAAGATAGCCTAGCCGGGGGCGAGCAGTTCTTC. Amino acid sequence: CASSQDSLAGGEQFF.

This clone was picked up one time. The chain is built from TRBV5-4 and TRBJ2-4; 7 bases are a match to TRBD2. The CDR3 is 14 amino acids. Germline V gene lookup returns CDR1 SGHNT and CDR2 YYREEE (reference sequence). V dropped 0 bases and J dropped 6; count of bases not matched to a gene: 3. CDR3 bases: TGTGCCAGCAGCTTGGCGGGAGGCCCAAACATTCAGTACTTC. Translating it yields CASSLAGGPNIQYF.

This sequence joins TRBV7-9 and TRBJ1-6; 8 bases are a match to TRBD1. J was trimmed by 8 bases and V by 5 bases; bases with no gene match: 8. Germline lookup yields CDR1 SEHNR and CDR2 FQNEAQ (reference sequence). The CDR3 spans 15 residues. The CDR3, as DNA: TGTGCCAGCAGCCTAACAGGGGGAGTGCATTCACCCCTCCACTTT. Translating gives CASSLTGGVHSPLHF.

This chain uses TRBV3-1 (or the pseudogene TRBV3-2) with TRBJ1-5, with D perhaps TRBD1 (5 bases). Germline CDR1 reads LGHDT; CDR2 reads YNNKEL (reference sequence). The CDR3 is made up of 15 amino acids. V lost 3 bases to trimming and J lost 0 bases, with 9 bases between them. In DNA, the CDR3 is TGTGCCAGCAGCCAGGGGGTCAGTAGCAATCAGCCCCAGCATTTT. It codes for CASSQGVSSNQPQHF.